This T cell receptor (beta chain) was sequenced in a study of cytomegalovirus exposure and HLA in healthy donors. Study at large: A later analysis reported the same platform for the 90 to 150 validation repertoires and the 500 to 750 first-cohort repertoires.

The CDR3 sequence is 13 residues long. Trimming stripped 1 base from V and 5 bases from J, with 12 bases between. Germline CDR1 is GTSNPN and CDR2 is SVGIG (reference sequence). This clone was observed a few times. Assay used: immunoSEQ multiplex PCR; TCRdb lists only in-frame clones, some missing. Of about 400,000 clones listed, roughly 88% were seen once; the top ten hold 0.83%. Sequencing was carried out using PBMCs. The sequence came from a woman between 18 and 30 years old in good health and CMV-seronegative. The chain joins TRBV30 to TRBJ2-7; D may be TRBD2 (5 bases). Here the CDR3 reads CAWSGTGFHEQYF. The CDR3 bases are TGTGCCTGGAGTGGCACGGGGTTTCACGAGCAGTACTTC. The whole variable domain, remainder taken from reference TRBV30 and TRBJ2-7, is SQTIHQWPATLVQPVGSPLSLECTVEGTSNPNLYWYRQAAGRGLQLLFYSVGIGQISSEVPQNLSASRPQDRQFILSSKKLLLSDSGFYLCAWSGTGFHEQYFGPGTRLTVT.